This T cell receptor beta chain was identified during a study of beta chain features in type 1 diabetes. Expressed TCRB transcripts were sequenced after all isolated RNA was converted to cDNA. Only in-frame clones appear in the TCRdb table, and some are missing; sequencing was by immunoSEQ multiplex PCR. The sample has fewer than 400,000 clones; approximately 10% are singletons. The V and J ends lost 4 bases and 11 bases, in that order; junction bases with no gene match: 9. Germline values: CDR1 SEHNR, CDR2 FQNEAQ (reference sequence). The CDR3 is 15 residues long. In this sample, this clone turned up a few times. Its antigen is undetermined. Study-level points and caveats: There was a moderate but significant shortening of TCRB CDR3s in all four CD4+ subsets of Type 1 diabetes patients.

The receptor was derived from a man between 25 and 39 years old with type 1 diabetes. Sequences were obtained from central memory CD4+ T cells from blood. The chain carries TRBV7-9 and TRBJ1-6, with 9 bases identical to TRBD1. The chain's CDR3 is CASSSGQGSGAPLHF. CDR3 in DNA: TGTGCCAGCAGCTCCGGACAGGGGTCTGGGGCACCCCTCCACTTT.